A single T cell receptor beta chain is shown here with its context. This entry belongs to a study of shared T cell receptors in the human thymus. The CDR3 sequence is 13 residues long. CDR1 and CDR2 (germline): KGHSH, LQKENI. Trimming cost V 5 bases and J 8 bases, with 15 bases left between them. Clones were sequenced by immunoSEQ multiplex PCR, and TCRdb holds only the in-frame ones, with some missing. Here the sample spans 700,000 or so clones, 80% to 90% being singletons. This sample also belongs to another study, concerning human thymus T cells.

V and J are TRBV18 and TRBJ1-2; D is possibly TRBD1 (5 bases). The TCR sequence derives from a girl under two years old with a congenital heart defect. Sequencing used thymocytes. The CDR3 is CASSSHDRVGYTF. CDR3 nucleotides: TGTGCCAGCTCATCGCACGACAGAGTCGGCTACACCTTC.